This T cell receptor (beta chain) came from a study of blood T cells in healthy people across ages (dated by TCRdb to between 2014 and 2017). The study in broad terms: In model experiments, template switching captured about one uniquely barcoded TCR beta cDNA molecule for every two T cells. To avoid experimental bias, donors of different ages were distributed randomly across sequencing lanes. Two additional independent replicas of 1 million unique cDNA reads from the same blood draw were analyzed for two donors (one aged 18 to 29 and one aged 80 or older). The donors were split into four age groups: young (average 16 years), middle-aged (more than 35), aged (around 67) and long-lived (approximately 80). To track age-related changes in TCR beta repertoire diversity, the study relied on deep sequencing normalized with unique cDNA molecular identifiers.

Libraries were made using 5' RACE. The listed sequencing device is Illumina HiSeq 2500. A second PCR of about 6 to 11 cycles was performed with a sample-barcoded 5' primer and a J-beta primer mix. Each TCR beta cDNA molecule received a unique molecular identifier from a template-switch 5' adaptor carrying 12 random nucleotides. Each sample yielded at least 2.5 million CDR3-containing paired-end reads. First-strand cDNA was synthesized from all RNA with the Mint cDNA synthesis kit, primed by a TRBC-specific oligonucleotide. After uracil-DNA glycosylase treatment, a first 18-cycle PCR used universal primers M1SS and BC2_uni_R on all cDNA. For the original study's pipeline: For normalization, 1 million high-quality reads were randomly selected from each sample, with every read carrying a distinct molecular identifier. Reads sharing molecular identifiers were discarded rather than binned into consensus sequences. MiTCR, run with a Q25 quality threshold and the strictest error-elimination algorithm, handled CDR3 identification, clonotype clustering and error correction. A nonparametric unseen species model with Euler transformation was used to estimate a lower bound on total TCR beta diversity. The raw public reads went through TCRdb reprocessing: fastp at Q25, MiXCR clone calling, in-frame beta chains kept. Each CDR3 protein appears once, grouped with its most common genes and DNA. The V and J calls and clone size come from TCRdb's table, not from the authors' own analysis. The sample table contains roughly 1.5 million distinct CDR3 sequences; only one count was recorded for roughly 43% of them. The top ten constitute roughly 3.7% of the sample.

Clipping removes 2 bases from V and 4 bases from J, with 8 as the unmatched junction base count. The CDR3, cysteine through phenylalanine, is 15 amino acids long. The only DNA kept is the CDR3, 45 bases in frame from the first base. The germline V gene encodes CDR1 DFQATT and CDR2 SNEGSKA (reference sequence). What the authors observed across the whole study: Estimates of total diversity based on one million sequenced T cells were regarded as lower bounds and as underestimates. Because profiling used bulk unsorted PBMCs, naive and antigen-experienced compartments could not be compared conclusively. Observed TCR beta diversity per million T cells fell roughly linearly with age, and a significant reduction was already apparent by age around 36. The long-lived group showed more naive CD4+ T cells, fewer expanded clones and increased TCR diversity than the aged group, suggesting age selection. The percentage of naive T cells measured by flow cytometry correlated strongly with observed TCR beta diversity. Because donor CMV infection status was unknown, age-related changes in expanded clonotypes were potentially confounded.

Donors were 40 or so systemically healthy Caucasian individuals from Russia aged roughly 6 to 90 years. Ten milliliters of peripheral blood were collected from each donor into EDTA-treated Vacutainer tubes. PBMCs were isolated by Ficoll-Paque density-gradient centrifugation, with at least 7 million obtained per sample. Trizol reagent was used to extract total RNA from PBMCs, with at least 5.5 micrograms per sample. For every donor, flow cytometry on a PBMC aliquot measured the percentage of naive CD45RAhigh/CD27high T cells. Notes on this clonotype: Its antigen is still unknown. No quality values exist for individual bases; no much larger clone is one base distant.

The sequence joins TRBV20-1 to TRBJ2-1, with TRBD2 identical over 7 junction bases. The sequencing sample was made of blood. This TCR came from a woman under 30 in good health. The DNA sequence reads TGCAGTGCTAGATGGGGAGGGAGAAGGTACAATGAGCAGTTCTTC. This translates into CSARWGGRRYNEQFF.